Sequencing of this T cell receptor beta chain was carried out in a study of post-analysis software for immune sequencing data. The study's findings and limits: Controls had significantly higher normalized Chao1 diversity than multiple sclerosis patients. Patients used about 5 TRBV segments, including TRBV5-6, TRBV5-1 and TRBV20-1, more often than controls.

Sequencing libraries made from TCR beta cDNA carried unique molecular identifiers. TCRdb analysed the PCR reads with MiXCR anew, one entry per CDR3 protein. This sample has fewer than 550,000 distinct CDR3 sequences, with less than 40% found just once. V lost 4 bases and J lost 2; bases outside the gene matches: 2. The CDR3 consists of 13 residues. The germline gives CDR1 SGHRS, CDR2 YFSETQ. The table lists this clonotype with a few counts. The antigen is unknown. The sequence was collected from a girl between 2 and 17 years old with multiple sclerosis. The sample consisted of blood. The chain joins TRBV5-1 to TRBJ2-7, with 8 nucleotides matching TRBD1. CDR3 in amino acids: CASSKGQAYEQYF. The CDR3 DNA is TGCGCCAGCAGCAAGGGACAGGCCTACGAGCAGTACTTC.